Sequencing of this T cell receptor (beta chain) was carried out in a study of T cell responses to AZD1222 COVID-19 vaccine. V was clipped by 0 bases and J by 8 bases, with 7 bases between them. The CDR3 contains 12 residues. Germline V gene sequence: CDR1 SEHNR, CDR2 FQNEAQ (reference sequence). The data were produced by immunoSEQ multiplex PCR, yet TCRdb's version contains in-frame clones alone and is incomplete. The table records around 130,000 clones, less than 95% of them present only once. With respect to this clone: As yet, its antigen is unknown.

Broader study findings: At baseline, seropositivity was found in only six or seven AZD1222 recipients. Across spike, vaccine-associated CD4 TCRs were found, dominant at 160-218 and 743-854. Repertoire sampling occurred only after the peak T cell response.

Here the sequenced sample was peripheral blood, taken 28 days after the second dose of the MenACWY control vaccine. The sequence came from an adult who received the MenACWY meningococcal vaccine as a control. The genes are TRBV7-9 and TRBJ1-1, with D hard to call. CDR3: CASSLAGGEAFF. In nucleotides, the CDR3 is TGTGCCAGCAGCTTAGCGGGAGGGGAAGCTTTCTTT.